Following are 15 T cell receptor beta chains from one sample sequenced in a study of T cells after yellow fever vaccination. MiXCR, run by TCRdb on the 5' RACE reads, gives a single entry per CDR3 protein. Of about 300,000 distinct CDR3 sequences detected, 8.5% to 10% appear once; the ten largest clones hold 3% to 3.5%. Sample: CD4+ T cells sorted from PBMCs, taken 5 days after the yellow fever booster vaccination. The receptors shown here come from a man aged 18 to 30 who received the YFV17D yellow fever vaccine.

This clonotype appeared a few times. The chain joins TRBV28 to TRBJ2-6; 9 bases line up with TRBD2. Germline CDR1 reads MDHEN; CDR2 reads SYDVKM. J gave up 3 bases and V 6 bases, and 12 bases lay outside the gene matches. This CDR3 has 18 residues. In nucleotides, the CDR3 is TGTGCCAGCAGCTCCGCGGGGGGGCGGCTAGGTGGGGCCAACGTCCTGACTTTC. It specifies CASSSAGGRLGGANVLTF.

The CDR3 DNA sequence: TGTGCCAGCAGTCCGGGACAGGGGGCCGTCGAGCAGTACGTC. It translates to CASSPGQGAVEQYV. V and J are TRBV6-5 and TRBJ2-7; TRBD1 aligns across 12 bases. This CDR3 has 14 residues. Looked up from germline, CDR1 is MNHEY and CDR2 is SVGAGI. Unmatched junction bases numbered 5, after V lost 5 bases and J lost 6 bases.

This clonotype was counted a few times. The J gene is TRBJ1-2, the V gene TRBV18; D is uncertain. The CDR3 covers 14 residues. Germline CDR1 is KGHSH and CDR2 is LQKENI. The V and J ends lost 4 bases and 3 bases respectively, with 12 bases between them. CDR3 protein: CASSLAGRDYGYTF. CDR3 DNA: TGTGCCAGCTCACTTGCCGGACGGGACTATGGCTACACCTTC.

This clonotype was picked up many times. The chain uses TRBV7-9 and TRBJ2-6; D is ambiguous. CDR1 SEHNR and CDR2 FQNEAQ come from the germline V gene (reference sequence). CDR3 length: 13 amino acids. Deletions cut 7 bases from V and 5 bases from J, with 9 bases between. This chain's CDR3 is CASTFGRANVLTF. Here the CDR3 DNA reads TGTGCCAGCACCTTCGGTCGGGCCAACGTCCTGACTTTC.

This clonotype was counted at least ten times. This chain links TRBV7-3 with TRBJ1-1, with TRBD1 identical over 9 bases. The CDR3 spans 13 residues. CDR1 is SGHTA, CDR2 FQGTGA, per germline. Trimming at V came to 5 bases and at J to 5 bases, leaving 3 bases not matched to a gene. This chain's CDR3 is CASSRTGETEAFF. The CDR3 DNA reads TGTGCCAGCAGCAGGACAGGGGAGACTGAAGCTTTCTTT.

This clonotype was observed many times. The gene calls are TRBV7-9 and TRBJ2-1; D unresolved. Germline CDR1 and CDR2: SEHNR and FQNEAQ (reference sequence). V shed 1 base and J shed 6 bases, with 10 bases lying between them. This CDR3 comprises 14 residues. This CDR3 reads CASSLVLAPNEQFF. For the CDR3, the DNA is TGTGCCAGCAGCTTAGTGTTAGCCCCCAATGAGCAGTTCTTC.

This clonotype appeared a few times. This chain's CDR3 is CSIQDSTRGEAFF. The CDR3 nucleotides are TGCAGCATACAGGACTCAACGCGGGGAGAAGCTTTCTTT. J is TRBJ1-1 and V is TRBV29-1, with D possibly TRBD1 on 5 matching bases. Germline CDR1 and CDR2: SQVTM and ANQGSEA. V gave up 8 bases and J gave up 8 bases, with 21 bases separating them. There are 13 residues in the CDR3.

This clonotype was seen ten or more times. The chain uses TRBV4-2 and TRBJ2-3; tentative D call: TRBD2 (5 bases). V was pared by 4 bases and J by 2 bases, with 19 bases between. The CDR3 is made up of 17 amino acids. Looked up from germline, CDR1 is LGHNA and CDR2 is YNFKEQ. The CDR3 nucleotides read TGTGCCAGCAGCCCCACCGCCGGGATAGCAGTCACAGATACGCAGTATTTT. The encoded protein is CASSPTAGIAVTDTQYF.

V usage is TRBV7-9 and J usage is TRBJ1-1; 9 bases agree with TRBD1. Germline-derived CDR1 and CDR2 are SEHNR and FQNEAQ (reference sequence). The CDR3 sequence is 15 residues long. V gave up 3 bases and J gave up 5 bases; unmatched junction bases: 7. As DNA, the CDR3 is TGTGCCAGCAGCTTTTTGACAGGGGGTTCTACTGAAGCTTTCTTT. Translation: CASSFLTGGSTEAFF.

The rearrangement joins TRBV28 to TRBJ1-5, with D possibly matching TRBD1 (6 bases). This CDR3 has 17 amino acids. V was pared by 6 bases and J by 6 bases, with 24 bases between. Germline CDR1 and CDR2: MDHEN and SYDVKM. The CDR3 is CASRQRFYRVGSQPQHF. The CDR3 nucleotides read TGTGCCAGCAGACAACGTTTCTACAGGGTCGGAAGTCAGCCCCAGCATTTT.

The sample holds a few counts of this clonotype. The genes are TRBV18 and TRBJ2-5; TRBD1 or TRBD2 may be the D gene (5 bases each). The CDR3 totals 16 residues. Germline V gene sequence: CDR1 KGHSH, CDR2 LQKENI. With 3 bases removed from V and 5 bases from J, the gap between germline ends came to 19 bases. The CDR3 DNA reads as TGTGCCAGCTCACCGCCGGGGCCCCGACCCAGGGAGACCCAGTACTTC. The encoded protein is CASSPPGPRPRETQYF.

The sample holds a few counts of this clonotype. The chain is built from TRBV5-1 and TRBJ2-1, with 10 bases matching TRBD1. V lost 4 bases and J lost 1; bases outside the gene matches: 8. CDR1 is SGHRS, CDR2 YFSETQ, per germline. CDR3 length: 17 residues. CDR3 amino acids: CASSIGTGDLSYNEQFF. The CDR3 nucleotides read TGCGCCAGCAGCATAGGGACAGGGGATTTATCCTACAATGAGCAGTTCTTC.

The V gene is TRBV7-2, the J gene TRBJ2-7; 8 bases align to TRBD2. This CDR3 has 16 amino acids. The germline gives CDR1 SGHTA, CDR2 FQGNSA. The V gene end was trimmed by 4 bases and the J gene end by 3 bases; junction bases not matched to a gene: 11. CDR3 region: CASSSRRAGTSYEQYF. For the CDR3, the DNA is TGTGCCAGCAGCTCCCGAAGGGCGGGGACTAGCTACGAGCAGTACTTC.

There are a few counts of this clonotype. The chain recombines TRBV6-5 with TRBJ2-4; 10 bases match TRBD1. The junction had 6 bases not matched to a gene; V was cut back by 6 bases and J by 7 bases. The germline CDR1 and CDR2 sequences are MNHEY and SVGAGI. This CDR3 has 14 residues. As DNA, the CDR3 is TGTGCCAGCAGGAGGGACAGGGGATCCAACATTCAGTACTTC. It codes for CASRRDRGSNIQYF.

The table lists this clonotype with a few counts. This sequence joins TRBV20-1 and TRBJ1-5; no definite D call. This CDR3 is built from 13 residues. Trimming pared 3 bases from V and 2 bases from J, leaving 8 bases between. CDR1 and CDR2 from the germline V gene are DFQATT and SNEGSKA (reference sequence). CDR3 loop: CSASERGNQPQHF. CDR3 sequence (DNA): TGCAGTGCTAGCGAAAGAGGCAATCAGCCCCAGCATTTT.